These 23 T cell receptor beta chains were sequenced from one sample in a study of blood T cell repertoires in COVID-19. Sequencing used immunoSEQ multiplex PCR; TCRdb keeps in-frame clones, though not all of them. The data contain 18,000 or so clones, about 88% of them seen just once; the ten biggest clones take up roughly 30%. Sequencing used peripheral blood. The receptors were sampled from a human donor with active COVID-19. The donor label of this sample is uncertain.

The V call is TRBV19, the J call TRBJ1-2; D unclear. The CDR3 consists of 14 residues. Trimming took 8 bases from V and 4 from J, leaving 17 bases between them. Germline V lookup: CDR1 LNHDA, CDR2 SQIVND (reference sequence). CDR3 sequence (DNA): TGTGCCAGTGCTCCCTATTCTCCTACCTATGGCTACACCTTC. As protein: CASAPYSPTYGYTF.

This chain links TRBV5-1 with TRBJ2-1, with 9 bases that match TRBD2. There are 15 residues in the CDR3. The germline V gene has CDR1 SGHRS and CDR2 YFSETQ. V lost 1 base and J lost 4; bases outside the gene matches: 3. The CDR3 reads CASSLKAGGYNEQFF. The CDR3 region has the DNA TGCGCCAGCAGCTTGAAAGCGGGGGGTTACAATGAGCAGTTCTTC.

This rearrangement joins TRBV7-2 to TRBJ1-3, with D possibly matching TRBD1 (5 bases). The germline V and J ends were trimmed by 1 base and 0 bases, with 16 bases remaining between them. Per the germline V gene, CDR1 is SGHTA and CDR2 is FQGNSA. The CDR3 covers 18 residues. The CDR3 DNA sequence: TGTGCCAGCAGCTTAGTCCAATTAAGGGGAAGCTCTGGAAACACCATATATTTT. Protein sequence: CASSLVQLRGSSGNTIYF. Full variable domain (remainder filled in from reference TRBV7-2 and TRBJ1-3): GAGVSQSPSNKVTEKGKDVELRCDPISGHTALYWYRQSLGQGLEFLIYFQGNSAPDKSGLPSDRFSAERTGGSVSTLTIQRTQQEDSAVYLCASSLVQLRGSSGNTIYFGEGSWLTVV.

J is TRBJ2-6 and V is TRBV13; TRBD1 is a possible D gene (5 bases). CDR1 PRHDT and CDR2 FYEKMQ come from the germline V gene (reference sequence). Trimming stripped 5 bases from V and 8 bases from J, with 16 bases between. The CDR3 totals 15 residues. The CDR3, as DNA: TGTGCCAGCAGCCAACAGGTTCTGGGGACCAACGTCCTGACTTTC. Its translation is CASSQQVLGTNVLTF. Drawing the rest from reference TRBV13 and TRBJ2-6, the complete variable domain is AAGVIQSPRHLIKEKRETATLKCYPIPRHDTVYWYQQGPGQDPQFLISFYEKMQSDKGSIPDRFSAQQFSDYHSELNMSSLELGDSALYFCASSQQVLGTNVLTFGAGSRLTVL.

V usage is TRBV5-4 and J usage is TRBJ2-1; TRBD2 matches 7 bases. CDR3 size: 18 residues. The germline gives CDR1 SGHNT, CDR2 YYREEE (reference sequence). After removal of 0 bases from V and 0 bases from J, the junction contained 9 bases not matched to a gene. The CDR3 DNA sequence: TGTGCCAGCAGCTTGGGAGGGCGGGGGACGGTCTCCTACAATGAGCAGTTCTTC. Translated: CASSLGGRGTVSYNEQFF. The full variable domain, rest sourced from reference TRBV5-4 and TRBJ2-1, is ETGVTQSPTHLIKTRGQQVTLRCSSQSGHNTVSWYQQALGQGPQFIFQYYREEENGRGNFPPRFSGLQFPNYSSELNVNALELDDSALYLCASSLGGRGTVSYNEQFFGPGTRLTVL.

The chain has TRBV2 and TRBJ2-1; a weak D match, TRBD1 (6 bases). Germline V lookup: CDR1 SNHLY, CDR2 FYNNEI. V lost 7 bases and J lost 5, with 12 bases in between. The CDR3 consists of 13 residues. The CDR3, as DNA: TGTGCCAGCAAAGTCAACAGGGACAATGAGCAGTTCTTC. Its translation: CASKVNRDNEQFF.

The genes are TRBV24-1 and TRBJ2-2, with a possible D match to TRBD1 (5 bases). The CDR3 totals 16 residues. V was trimmed by 6 bases and J by 0 bases, leaving 13 bases between them. Germline V lookup: CDR1 KGHDR, CDR2 SFDVKD. CDR3 DNA: TGTGCCACCAGTAACCGGGCAGGGTCGAACACCGGGGAGCTGTTTTTT. Translation: CATSNRAGSNTGELFF.

This chain joins TRBV20-1 and TRBJ2-5; 9 bases fit TRBD1. The CDR3 is 13 amino acids. V shed 3 bases and J 4 bases; nucleotides not matched to a gene: 3. The germline gives CDR1 DFQATT, CDR2 SNEGSKA (reference sequence). CDR3 residues: CSASTGGLETQYF. CDR3 sequence (DNA): TGCAGTGCTAGTACAGGGGGCTTAGAGACCCAGTACTTC.

V and J are TRBV19 and TRBJ2-3; TRBD2 aligns across 7 bases. CDR1 and CDR2 (germline): LNHDA, SQIVND (reference sequence). J was trimmed by 4 bases and V by 6 bases; bases with no gene match: 10. This CDR3 spans 15 amino acids. The CDR3 loop reads CASRLNGRTADTQYF. In nucleotides, the CDR3 is TGTGCCAGTAGGCTTAACGGGAGGACCGCAGATACGCAGTATTTT.

The chain combines TRBV12-3 or TRBV12-4 with TRBJ1-1, with D perhaps TRBD1 (6 bases). CDR3 length: 13 residues. V lost 3 bases to trimming and J lost 1 base, with 6 bases between them. The CDR3 reads CASSLGQNTEAFF. CDR3 nucleotides: TGTGCCAGCAGTTTGGGACAGAACACTGAAGCTTTCTTT.

The chain couples TRBV5-6 to TRBJ1-2, with unresolved D. V shed 0 bases and J shed 4 bases, with 10 bases lying between them. This CDR3 comprises 14 residues. CDR1 is SGHDT and CDR2 is YYEEEE in the germline V gene. The CDR3 sequence: CASSLGTIPYGYTF. The CDR3 DNA reads TGTGCCAGCAGCTTGGGCACAATACCCTATGGCTACACCTTC.

In its sample, this clone was seen once. This sequence joins TRBV2 and TRBJ2-2, with TRBD2 identical over 8 bases. With 6 bases clipped from V and 3 bases from J, the junction kept 6 bases outside the gene matches. Germline lookup yields CDR1 SNHLY and CDR2 FYNNEI. The CDR3 consists of 15 residues. The CDR3 here is CASSRGGPHTGELFF. CDR3 in DNA: TGTGCCAGCAGCCGCGGGGGGCCGCACACCGGGGAGCTGTTTTTT.

The rearrangement uses TRBV4-1 and TRBJ2-5; D is possibly TRBD2 (6 bases). Trimming removed 3 bases from V and 3 bases from J, with 11 bases in between. The germline V gene encodes CDR1 MGHRA and CDR2 YSYEKL. The CDR3 has 14 residues. In DNA form, the CDR3 reads TGCGCCAGCAGCCATGCGGGGAAGGAAGAGACCCAGTACTTC. Protein: CASSHAGKEETQYF.

This clone came up once. The chain couples TRBV21-1 to TRBJ1-2; the table's D call TRBD1 went unverified against the DNA. TRBV21-1 is termed a pseudogene. The CDR3 covers 16 residues. The CDR3 is CASSPSGARVDYGYTF. CDR3 sequence (DNA): TGTGCCAGCAGCCCATCCGGAGCCAGGGTTGACTATGGCTACACCTTC.

CDR3 nucleotides: TGTGCCAGCAGCTTAGGTGTTGGGAGGGGCCAGTCCTACAATGAGCAGTTCTTC. Its protein product is CASSLGVGRGQSYNEQFF. V is TRBV7-9 and J is TRBJ2-1, with TRBD2 identical over 7 bases. V trimming: 1 base; J trimming: 1 base; junction bases outside the gene matches: 10. CDR1 SEHNR and CDR2 FQNEAQ come from the germline V gene (reference sequence). The CDR3 is 18 amino acids.

The V gene is TRBV6-6, the J gene TRBJ2-3, with 7 bases aligning to TRBD1. Germline V gene data show CDR1 as MNHNY and CDR2 as SVGAGI (reference sequence). The CDR3 runs 13 residues. J was trimmed by 4 bases and V by 10 bases; bases with no gene match: 8. CDR3 nucleotide sequence: TGTGCCACCACCCCCGGACAGGCAGATACGCAGTATTTT. This encodes CATTPGQADTQYF.

The chain uses TRBV29-1 and TRBJ1-1, with D tentatively TRBD1 (6 bases). Looked up from germline, CDR1 is SQVTM and CDR2 is ANQGSEA. The CDR3 has 14 amino acids. V gave up 5 bases and J gave up 6 bases, with 19 bases separating them. CDR3 amino acids: CSVRGSTIGSEAFF. The CDR3 DNA reads TGCAGCGTTAGGGGGAGTACAATTGGTTCTGAAGCTTTCTTT.

This chain joins TRBV9 and TRBJ1-5, with TRBD1 as a possible D gene (5 bases). Looked up from germline, CDR1 is SGDLS and CDR2 is YYNGEE. The CDR3 has 14 residues. V gave up 3 bases and J gave up 2 bases, with 9 bases separating them. CDR3 region: CASSGGGGNQPQHF. The CDR3 DNA sequence: TGTGCCAGCAGCGGGGGAGGGGGCAATCAGCCCCAGCATTTT. Full variable domain (outside the CDR3, taken from reference TRBV9 and TRBJ1-5): DSGVTQTPKHLITATGQRVTLRCSPRSGDLSVYWYQQSLDQGLQFLIQYYNGEERAKGNILERFSAQQFPDLHSELNLSSLELGDSALYFCASSGGGGNQPQHFGDGTRLSIL.

The CDR3 reads CAWSPLGRFSGELFF. The CDR3 DNA reads as TGTGCCTGGAGCCCCCTGGGCAGGTTTAGCGGGGAGCTGTTTTTT. The rearrangement uses TRBV30 and TRBJ2-2, with unresolved D. V was clipped by 3 bases and J by 7 bases, with 18 bases between them. This CDR3 has 15 amino acids. In germline, CDR1 is GTSNPN, CDR2 SVGIG (reference sequence).

This chain uses TRBV7-8 with TRBJ2-7; 15 bases map to TRBD2. The ends lost 5 bases at V and 6 bases at J; junction bases unmatched: 2. The CDR3 is 14 amino acids. CDR1 is SGHVS, CDR2 FQNEAQ, per germline. CDR3 sequence reads: CASSQGLAGGEQYF. CDR3 DNA: TGTGCCAGCAGCCAGGGACTAGCGGGGGGCGAGCAGTACTTC.

The CDR3 loop reads CASSQPGTGAGTGELFF. The CDR3 nucleotides are TGTGCCAGCAGCCAACCCGGGACTGGGGCGGGCACCGGGGAGCTGTTTTTT. The J gene is TRBJ2-2, the V gene TRBV4-2, with a tentative D call TRBD2 (6 bases). The germline V gene encodes CDR1 LGHNA and CDR2 YNFKEQ. Trimming cost V 2 bases and J 4 bases, with 17 bases left between them. The CDR3 consists of 17 residues.

In regard to this clone: One end of the junction fails to match germline, which may point to a read error. The V gene is TRBV27, the J gene TRBJ1-2; TRBD1 aligns across 8 bases. CDR1 and CDR2 (germline): MNHEY, SMNVEV (reference sequence). The CDR3 covers 14 residues. The CDR3 protein is CASSLAGGVNGNTF. Here the CDR3 DNA reads TGTGCCAGCAGTTTAGCAGGGGGCGTCAATGGCAACACCTTC.

The genes are TRBV7-2 and TRBJ2-2, with 8 positions matching TRBD2. The V and J ends lost 7 bases and 6 bases, in that order; junction bases with no gene match: 7. CDR1 is SGHTA, CDR2 FQGNSA, per germline. There are 14 residues in the CDR3. The CDR3 region has the DNA TGTGCCAGCAAGATTAGCGGGATAGCCGGGGAGCTGTTTTTT. It translates to CASKISGIAGELFF. Drawing the rest from reference TRBV7-2 and TRBJ2-2, the complete variable domain is GAGVSQSPSNKVTEKGKDVELRCDPISGHTALYWYRQSLGQGLEFLIYFQGNSAPDKSGLPSDRFSAERTGGSVSTLTIQRTQQEDSAVYLCASKISGIAGELFFGEGSRLTVL.